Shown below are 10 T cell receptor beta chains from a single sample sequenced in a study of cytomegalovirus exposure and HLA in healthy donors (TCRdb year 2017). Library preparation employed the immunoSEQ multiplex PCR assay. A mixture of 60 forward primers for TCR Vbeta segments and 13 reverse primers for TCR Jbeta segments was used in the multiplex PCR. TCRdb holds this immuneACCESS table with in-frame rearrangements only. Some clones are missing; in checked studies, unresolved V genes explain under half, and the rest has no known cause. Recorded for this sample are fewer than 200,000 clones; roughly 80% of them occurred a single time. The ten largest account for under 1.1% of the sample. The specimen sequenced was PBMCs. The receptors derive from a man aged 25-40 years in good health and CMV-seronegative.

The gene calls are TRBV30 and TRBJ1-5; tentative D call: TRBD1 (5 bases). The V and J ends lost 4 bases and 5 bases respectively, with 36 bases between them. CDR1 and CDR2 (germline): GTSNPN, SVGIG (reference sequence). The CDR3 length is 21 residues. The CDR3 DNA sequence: TGTGCCTGGAACCCCCCGGGGGACCTCGCTTTCCGAATATCAATTTATCAGCCCCAGCATTTT. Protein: CAWNPPGDLAFRISIYQPQHF.

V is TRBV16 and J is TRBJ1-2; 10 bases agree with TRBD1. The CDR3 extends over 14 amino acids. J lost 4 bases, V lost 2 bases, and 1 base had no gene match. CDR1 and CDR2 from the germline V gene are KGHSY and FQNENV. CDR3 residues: CASSQRQGAYGYTF. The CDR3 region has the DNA TGTGCCAGCAGCCAAAGACAGGGGGCCTATGGCTACACCTTC.

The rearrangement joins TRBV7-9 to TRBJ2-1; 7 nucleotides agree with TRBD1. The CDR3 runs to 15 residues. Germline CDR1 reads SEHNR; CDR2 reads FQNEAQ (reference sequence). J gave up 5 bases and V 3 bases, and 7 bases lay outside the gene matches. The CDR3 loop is CASSFRDSPHNEQFF. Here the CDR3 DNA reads TGTGCCAGCAGCTTCCGGGACAGCCCTCACAATGAGCAGTTCTTC.

CDR3 DNA: TGTGCCACCAGCAGAGCTCACGGGACAGATGAGTCCGAGAACATTCAGTACTTC. Amino acids: CATSRAHGTDESENIQYF. The chain links TRBV15 to TRBJ2-4; the match to TRBD1 covers 7 bases. The V gene's germline CDR1 is LNHNV and CDR2 YYDKDF (reference sequence). V lost 1 base and J lost 7; bases outside the gene matches: 16. The CDR3 is 18 amino acids.

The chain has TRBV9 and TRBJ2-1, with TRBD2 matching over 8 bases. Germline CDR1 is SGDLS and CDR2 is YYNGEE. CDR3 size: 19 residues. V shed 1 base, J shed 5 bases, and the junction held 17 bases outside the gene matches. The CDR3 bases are TGTGCCAGCAGCGTAATGTCGCTGGTCAGCGGGAGAGGCAACAATGAGCAGTTCTTC. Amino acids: CASSVMSLVSGRGNNEQFF.

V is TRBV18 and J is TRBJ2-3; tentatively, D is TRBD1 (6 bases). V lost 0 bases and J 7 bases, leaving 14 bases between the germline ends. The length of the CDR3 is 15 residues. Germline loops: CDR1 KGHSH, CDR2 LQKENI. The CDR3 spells CASSPPFLQGHTQYF. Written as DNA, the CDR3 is TGTGCCAGCTCACCACCCTTCTTACAGGGCCATACGCAGTATTTT.

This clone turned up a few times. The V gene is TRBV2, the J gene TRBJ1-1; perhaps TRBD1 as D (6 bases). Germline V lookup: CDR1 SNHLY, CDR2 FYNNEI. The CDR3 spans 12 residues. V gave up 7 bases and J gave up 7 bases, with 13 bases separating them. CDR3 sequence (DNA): TGTGCCAGCAATAGGGAGGGGGATGAAGCTTTCTTT. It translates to CASNREGDEAFF.

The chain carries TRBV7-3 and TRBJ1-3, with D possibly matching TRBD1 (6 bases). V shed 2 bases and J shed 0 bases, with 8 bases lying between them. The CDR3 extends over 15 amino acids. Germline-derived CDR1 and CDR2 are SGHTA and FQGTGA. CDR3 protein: CASSLGGSSGNTIYF. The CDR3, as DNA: TGTGCCAGCAGCTTAGGGGGCTCCTCTGGAAACACCATATATTTT.

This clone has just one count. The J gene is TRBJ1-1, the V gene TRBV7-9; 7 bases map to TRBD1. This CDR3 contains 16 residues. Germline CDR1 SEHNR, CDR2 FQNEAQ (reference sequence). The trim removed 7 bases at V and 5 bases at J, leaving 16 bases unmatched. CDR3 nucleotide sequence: TGTGCCAGCAACATCCAGGGGGTTTTATTGGGGACTGAAGCTTTCTTT. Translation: CASNIQGVLLGTEAFF.

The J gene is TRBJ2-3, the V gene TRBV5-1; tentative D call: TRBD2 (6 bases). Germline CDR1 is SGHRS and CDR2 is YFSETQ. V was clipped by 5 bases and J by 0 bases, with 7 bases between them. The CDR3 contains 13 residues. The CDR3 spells CASSRESTDTQYF. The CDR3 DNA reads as TGCGCCAGCAGTCGGGAGAGCACAGATACGCAGTATTTT.